This T cell receptor beta chain was found in a study of PD-1 blockade in classical Hodgkin lymphoma. After autologous stem cell transplantation all patients relapsed, and prior brentuximab vedotin exposure differed between cohorts. The assay was immunoSEQ multiplex PCR, and TCRdb's table has in-frame clones only and misses some. The repertoire holds about 84,000 clones, with under 90% as singletons. CDR1 and CDR2 from the germline V gene are SEHNR and FQNEAQ (reference sequence). The V and J ends lost 4 bases and 7 bases, in that order; junction bases with no gene match: 11. CDR3 length: 16 residues.

The receptor's source is a human donor with classical Hodgkin lymphoma. The material sequenced was peripheral blood mononuclear cells (PBMCs), taken at baseline. J is TRBJ2-2 and V is TRBV7-9; 8 bases fit TRBD2. The CDR3: CASSSPQRESDGELFF. CDR3 coding DNA: TGTGCCAGCAGCTCCCCCCAGCGGGAGAGTGACGGGGAGCTGTTTTTT. Supplemented by reference TRBV7-9 and TRBJ2-2, the full variable domain reads DTGVSQNPRHKITKRGQNVTFRCDPISEHNRLYWYRQTLGQGPEFLTYFQNEAQLEKSRLLSDRFSAERPKGSFSTLEIQRTEQGDSAMYLCASSSPQRESDGELFFGEGSRLTVL.